One and the same sample provided the 30 T cell receptor beta chains below, sequenced in a study of blood T cell repertoires in COVID-19. Produced via immunoSEQ multiplex PCR; TCRdb's table is partial and in-frame only. The data hold 70,000 to 100,000 clones, with around 72% observed a single time. Input material: peripheral blood. These TCRs come from a woman aged 55-69 years in a cohort sampled during active or convalescent COVID-19.

CDR3 loop: CASSARALAGPGELFF. As DNA, the CDR3 is TGTGCCAGCAGCGCCCGTGCACTAGCGGGGCCCGGGGAGCTGTTTTTT. The gene calls are TRBV5-4 and TRBJ2-2; 10 bases line up with TRBD2. The CDR3 contains 16 residues. J lost 6 bases, V lost 4 bases, and 9 bases had no gene match. CDR1 SGHNT and CDR2 YYREEE come from the germline V gene (reference sequence).

The chain links TRBV9 to TRBJ2-2; 10 bases line up with TRBD1. With 3 bases clipped from V and 7 bases from J, the junction kept 6 bases outside the gene matches. The CDR3 is 15 residues long. CDR1 SGDLS and CDR2 YYNGEE come from the germline V gene. The CDR3 DNA sequence: TGTGCCAGCAGCGCTGGGACAGGGGATTTCGGGGAGCTGTTTTTT. Translated: CASSAGTGDFGELFF.

The J gene is TRBJ2-5, the V gene TRBV4-1; 16 bases fit TRBD2. V lost 2 bases to trimming and J lost 9 bases; unmatched junction nucleotides: 6. Germline CDR1 and CDR2: MGHRA and YSYEKL. The CDR3 consists of 16 residues. CDR3 sequence reads: CASSQIGTSGGVSQYF. The CDR3 DNA reads TGCGCCAGCAGCCAAATCGGGACTAGCGGGGGGGTGTCCCAGTACTTC.

V and J are TRBV7-9 and TRBJ2-1; 10 bases are a match to TRBD2. The CDR3 extends over 16 amino acids. V lost 1 base to trimming and J lost 4 bases; unmatched junction nucleotides: 4. The germline V gene has CDR1 SEHNR and CDR2 FQNEAQ (reference sequence). As DNA, the CDR3 is TGTGCCAGCAGCTTAGGTGGACTAGCGGTGTACAATGAGCAGTTCTTC. It translates to CASSLGGLAVYNEQFF. The entire variable domain, with the rest obtained from reference TRBV7-9 and TRBJ2-1, is as follows: DTGVSQNPRHKITKRGQNVTFRCDPISEHNRLYWYRQTLGQGPEFLTYFQNEAQLEKSRLLSDRFSAERPKGSFSTLEIQRTEQGDSAMYLCASSLGGLAVYNEQFFGPGTRLTVL.

The chain carries TRBV3-1 (or the pseudogene TRBV3-2) and TRBJ2-5, with TRBD1 as a possible D gene (6 bases). In germline, CDR1 is LGHDT, CDR2 YNNKEL (reference sequence). The V gene lost 9 bases and the J gene lost 2 bases, with 25 bases spanning the gap. CDR3 size: 17 residues. This chain's CDR3 is CARHKGARDKSQETQYF. The CDR3 DNA sequence: TGTGCCAGACACAAAGGGGCCCGGGACAAGAGTCAAGAGACCCAGTACTTC.

The rearrangement uses TRBV27 and TRBJ2-3, with a weak D call TRBD2 (6 bases). Per germline, CDR1 MNHEY and CDR2 SMNVEV (reference sequence). CDR3 length: 14 residues. Deletions cut 10 bases from V and 2 bases from J, with 16 bases between. CDR3 sequence (DNA): TGTGCCACCCAAGGGGCGGGGCCCACAGATACGCAGTATTTT. Translated: CATQGAGPTDTQYF.

The CDR3 reads CASSGGQGYEKLFF. As DNA, the CDR3 is TGTGCCAGCAGTGGGGGACAGGGTTATGAAAAACTGTTTTTT. The genes are TRBV2 and TRBJ1-4; TRBD1 matches at 9 bases. The CDR3 is made up of 14 amino acids. The germline V gene has CDR1 SNHLY and CDR2 FYNNEI. After removal of 4 bases from V and 6 bases from J, the junction contained 3 bases not matched to a gene.

The chain uses TRBV7-9 and TRBJ1-1; D call uncertain. CDR1 SEHNR and CDR2 FQNEAQ come from the germline V gene (reference sequence). The CDR3 contains 14 residues. V was pared by 3 bases and J by 0 bases, with 8 bases between. The DNA for the CDR3 is TGTGCCAGCAGCTTTGGAGGATTGAACACTGAAGCTTTCTTT. Protein product: CASSFGGLNTEAFF.

In this sample, this clone turned up a few times. The rearrangement joins TRBV18 to TRBJ2-1; 7 bases line up with TRBD1. This CDR3 has 15 residues. Germline lookup yields CDR1 KGHSH and CDR2 LQKENI. The trim removed 1 base at V and 4 bases at J, leaving 4 bases unmatched. The CDR3 loop is CASSPQGQSYNEQFF. The CDR3 DNA reads as TGTGCCAGCTCACCACAGGGACAGTCATACAATGAGCAGTTCTTC.

This clone has a handful of counts. The chain carries TRBV10-3 and TRBJ1-6; D is possibly TRBD1 (6 bases). CDR3 length: 15 residues. Germline V gives CDR1 ENHRY, CDR2 SYGVKD. Trimming shortened V by 6 bases and J by 7 bases, and 16 bases separated the two germline ends. The chain's CDR3 is CAISKEQGGNSPLHF. The CDR3 DNA sequence: TGTGCCATCAGCAAAGAACAGGGTGGGAATTCACCCCTCCACTTT.

The chain combines TRBV7-3 with TRBJ2-5, with a tentative D call TRBD2 (5 bases). Trimming took off 2 bases at V and 5 bases at J, with 9 bases between the two ends. Germline CDR1 and CDR2: SGHTA and FQGTGA. The CDR3 extends over 13 amino acids. The CDR3 coding sequence is TGTGCCAGCAGCTTAGAGGGTTCGGAGACCCAGTACTTC. Its protein is CASSLEGSETQYF.

The chain carries TRBV4-1 and TRBJ2-3, with D perhaps TRBD1 (6 bases). Trimming cost V 2 bases and J 4 bases, with 13 bases left between them. The CDR3 has 15 residues. The V gene's germline CDR1 is MGHRA and CDR2 YSYEKL. In nucleotides, the CDR3 is TGCGCCAGCAGCCAACAACAGGGATTATCAGATACGCAGTATTTT. This encodes CASSQQQGLSDTQYF.

V usage is TRBV12-5 and J usage is TRBJ1-5; D call uncertain. The CDR3 covers 13 residues. Per germline, CDR1 LGHNT and CDR2 FRNRAP. Trimming removed 1 base from V and 5 bases from J, with 6 bases in between. CDR3 amino acids: CASGLGLDQPQHF. Here the CDR3 DNA reads TGTGCTAGTGGTTTGGGACTCGATCAGCCCCAGCATTTT.

The genes are TRBV5-4 and TRBJ2-1, with 8 nucleotides matching TRBD2. The CDR3 is made up of 17 amino acids. Germline loops: CDR1 SGHNT, CDR2 YYREEE (reference sequence). The V gene end was trimmed by 0 bases and the J gene end by 3 bases; junction bases not matched to a gene: 8. The CDR3 bases are TGTGCCAGCAGCTTGGGTGGGAGTAGCGGGAACTACAATGAGCAGTTCTTC. Protein sequence: CASSLGGSSGNYNEQFF.

J is TRBJ1-1 and V is TRBV13; 8 bases line up with TRBD1. Per germline, CDR1 PRHDT and CDR2 FYEKMQ (reference sequence). This CDR3 region has 15 residues. J lost 0 bases, V lost 0 bases, and 0 bases had no gene match. In DNA, the CDR3 is TGTGCCAGCAGCTTAGGCAGGGGGCTGAACACTGAAGCTTTCTTT. This translates into CASSLGRGLNTEAFF.

The chain employs TRBV6-5 and TRBJ1-1, with TRBD1 as a possible D gene (5 bases). The V end was cut by 0 bases, the J end by 2 bases, with 10 bases between. Germline V gene sequence: CDR1 MNHEY, CDR2 SVGAGI. CDR3 size: 15 residues. The CDR3 is CASSYSHQGNTEAFF. The CDR3 bases are TGTGCCAGCAGTTACTCTCATCAGGGAAACACTGAAGCTTTCTTT.

The chain is built from TRBV4-1 and TRBJ2-5; 9 nucleotides match TRBD2. The CDR3 covers 16 residues. Germline CDR1 MGHRA, CDR2 YSYEKL. Losses at the gene ends were 0 bases for V and 6 bases for J; bases not matched to a gene: 8. CDR3 DNA: TGCGCCAGCAGCCAAGAGGGCGGGGGGGCCGGTAAGACCCAGTACTTC. It codes for CASSQEGGGAGKTQYF.

The CDR3 protein is CASSTGTSGQETQYF. In DNA, the CDR3 is TGCGCCAGCAGCACCGGGACTAGCGGGCAAGAGACCCAGTACTTC. V usage is TRBV5-1 and J usage is TRBJ2-5; 12 bases fit TRBD2. Germline V CDR1 and CDR2: SGHRS, YFSETQ. This CDR3 contains 15 residues. V lost 4 bases and J lost 2; bases outside the gene matches: 3.

The chain links TRBV30 to TRBJ2-5, with TRBD1 matching 8 bases. Germline CDR1 GTSNPN, CDR2 SVGIG (reference sequence). The CDR3 is 15 amino acids. The J segment lost 5 bases and the V segment lost 0 bases, leaving 8 bases of the junction unmatched. The CDR3 DNA reads TGTGCCTGGAGTGTAGGGCAGGGGGCTTTGGAGACCCAGTACTTC. Amino acids: CAWSVGQGALETQYF.

This clone was seen only once. The J gene is TRBJ1-1, the V gene TRBV3-1 (or the pseudogene TRBV3-2); 12 bases map to TRBD1. In germline, CDR1 is LGHDT, CDR2 YNNKEL (reference sequence). There are 16 residues in the CDR3. With V trimmed by 3 bases and J by 8 bases, 10 bases remained unmatched. CDR3 amino acids: CASSQGTGGVTTEAFF. CDR3 bases: TGTGCCAGCAGCCAGGGGACAGGGGGCGTAACAACCGAAGCTTTCTTT.

The sample holds a few counts of this clone. The CDR3 loop is CAWSRYEQYF. The CDR3 region has the DNA TGTGCCTGGAGCCGGTACGAGCAGTACTTC. The rearrangement joins TRBV30 to TRBJ2-7, with D uncertain. The V end lost 3 bases, the J end lost 4 bases, and 4 bases lay between the germline ends. In germline, CDR1 is GTSNPN, CDR2 SVGIG (reference sequence). CDR3 length: 10 amino acids.

The rearrangement uses TRBV19 and TRBJ2-3; no definite D call. Between the trimmed V and J ends, which lost 4 bases and 1 base, there was a span of 12 bases. Germline assignment: CDR1 LNHDA and CDR2 SQIVND (reference sequence). This CDR3 contains 15 residues. CDR3 protein: CASSTWAQGTDTQYF. The CDR3 DNA reads as TGTGCCAGTAGTACCTGGGCCCAAGGCACAGATACGCAGTATTTT.

This clone has more than one count but fewer than ten. The CDR3 sequence is CASTATGGNQPQHF. The CDR3 DNA sequence: TGTGCCAGCACCGCGACAGGGGGCAATCAGCCCCAGCATTTT. The V gene is TRBV7-2, the J gene TRBJ1-5; 8 bases match TRBD1. The trim removed 7 bases at V and 2 bases at J, leaving 4 bases unmatched. CDR1 SGHTA and CDR2 FQGNSA come from the germline V gene. The CDR3 consists of 14 residues.

This clone was observed a few times. DNA for the CDR3: TGCGCCAGCAGCCTCACAGGGAGTAACAGGTACGAGCAGTACTTC. It yields the protein CASSLTGSNRYEQYF. This chain connects TRBV5-1 to TRBJ2-7, with a weak D call TRBD1 (6 bases). The germline gives CDR1 SGHRS, CDR2 YFSETQ. V gave up 4 bases and J gave up 4 bases, with 18 bases separating them. The CDR3 is made up of 15 amino acids.

This clone was seen more than once but under ten times. This chain uses TRBV6-2 or TRBV6-3 with TRBJ2-7, with D maybe TRBD2 (5 bases). The CDR3 sequence is 16 residues long. CDR1 and CDR2 (germline): MNHEY, SVGEGT. Deletions cut 1 base from V and 3 bases from J, with 16 bases between. The CDR3 is CASSYLASASVYEQYF. The CDR3 nucleotides are TGTGCCAGCAGTTACTTAGCGTCTGCCTCCGTCTACGAGCAGTACTTC.

The CDR3 spells CASMGRGGKNTEAFF. CDR3 bases: TGTGCCAGTATGGGACGTGGGGGGAAAAACACTGAAGCTTTCTTT. The genes are TRBV19 and TRBJ1-1, with a possible D match to TRBD1 (5 bases). The CDR3 runs 15 residues. Trimming shortened V by 7 bases and J by 2 bases, and 17 bases separated the two germline ends. The germline CDR1 and CDR2 sequences are LNHDA and SQIVND (reference sequence).

The V gene is TRBV5-1, the J gene TRBJ1-2; 9 nucleotides match TRBD1. V was pared by 0 bases and J by 0 bases, with 9 bases of the junction left unmatched. The CDR3 totals 18 residues. Germline V gene sequence: CDR1 SGHRS, CDR2 YFSETQ. The CDR3 sequence is CASSLEGGQGQANYGYTF. The CDR3 DNA reads TGCGCCAGCAGCTTGGAGGGGGGACAGGGACAAGCTAACTATGGCTACACCTTC.

In the case of this clone: Additional DNA sequences in this sample encode the identical CDR3. This sequence joins TRBV7-2 and TRBJ2-5; D is perhaps TRBD2 (5 bases). Trimming took 2 bases from V and 5 from J, leaving 15 bases between them. This CDR3 is built from 15 residues. Germline CDR1 is SGHTA and CDR2 is FQGNSA. CDR3 sequence: CASSLRRPPGETQYF. As DNA, the CDR3 is TGTGCCAGCAGCTTACGGCGGCCACCGGGGGAGACCCAGTACTTC.

This rearrangement joins TRBV18 to TRBJ2-4; D is unclear. Germline CDR1 is KGHSH and CDR2 is LQKENI. Trimming took off 0 bases at V and 2 bases at J, with 8 bases between the two ends. The CDR3 is 15 residues long. The CDR3 protein is CASSPPAPTKNIQYF. DNA of the CDR3: TGTGCCAGCTCACCACCCGCTCCTACCAAAAACATTCAGTACTTC.

The chain employs TRBV7-3 and TRBJ2-2; maybe TRBD1 (5 bases). The V end was cut by 5 bases, the J end by 6 bases, with 10 bases between. CDR1 is SGHTA, CDR2 FQGTGA, per germline. CDR3 length equals 13 residues. For the CDR3, the DNA is TGTGCCAGCAGCGGACACCCGGCCGGGGAGCTGTTTTTT. This codes for CASSGHPAGELFF. Full variable domain (rest looked up from reference TRBV7-3 and TRBJ2-2): GAGVSQTPSNKVTEKGKYVELRCDPISGHTALYWYRQSLGQGPEFLIYFQGTGAADDSGLPNDRFFAVRPEGSVSTLKIQRTERGDSAVYLCASSGHPAGELFFGEGSRLTVL.